These T cell receptor beta chains were read from a single sample in a study of T cell changes during pregnancy in multiple sclerosis. Assay: immunoSEQ multiplex PCR; the TCRdb copy retains only in-frame clones and omits some. The table lists under 45,000 clones, roughly 92% of them singletons. The sample was CD4+ T cells from peripheral blood mononuclear cells, taken in the first trimester of pregnancy. The receptors originated from a female donor with multiple sclerosis, enrolled in a pregnancy study. Both conserved end residues are part of each CDR3. The size entry is marked missing in some rows and otherwise reads once, few, many or a size class.

v_gene	abundance	CDR3aa
TRBV5-1	NA	CASSLAGVSNQPQHF
TRBV6-5	NA	CASSYSLAGATDTQYF
TRBV11-3	NA	CASSKGLAGAGEQYF
TRBV11-2	NA	CASSLLARVTEAFF
TRBV19	NA	CASSIPGQGHYEQYF
TRBV5-1	NA	CASSLKLAGVGEQYF
TRBV2	NA	CASSAPQFSSYEQYF
TRBV6-1	NA	CASSEAGGKTQYF
TRBV30	once	CAWSVYGGGNQPQHF
TRBV4-1	NA	CASSHQLAGVFGETQYF
TRBV15	NA	CATSKGLDGYTF
TRBV7-9	NA	CASRAAVEDTQYF
TRBV11-2	NA	CASSLVSLHARDSIHEQFF
TRBV7-9	NA	CATGQGALYRTGANVLTF
TRBV27	NA	CASSLFSEGNYGYTF
TRBV19	NA	CASRGTSGASYEQYF
TRBV15	NA	CATSRVGRAYGYTF